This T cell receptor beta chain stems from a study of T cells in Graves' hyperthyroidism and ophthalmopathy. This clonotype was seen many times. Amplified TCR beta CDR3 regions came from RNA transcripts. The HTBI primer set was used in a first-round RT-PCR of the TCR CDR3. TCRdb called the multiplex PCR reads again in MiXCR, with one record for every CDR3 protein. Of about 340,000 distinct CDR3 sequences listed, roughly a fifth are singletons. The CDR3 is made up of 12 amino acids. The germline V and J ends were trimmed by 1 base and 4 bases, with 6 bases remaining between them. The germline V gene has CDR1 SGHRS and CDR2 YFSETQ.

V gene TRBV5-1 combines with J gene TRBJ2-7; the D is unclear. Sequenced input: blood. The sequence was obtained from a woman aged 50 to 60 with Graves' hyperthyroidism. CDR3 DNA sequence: TGCGCCAGCAGCTTGCCTGCGTACGAGCAGTACTTC. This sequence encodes CASSLPAYEQYF.